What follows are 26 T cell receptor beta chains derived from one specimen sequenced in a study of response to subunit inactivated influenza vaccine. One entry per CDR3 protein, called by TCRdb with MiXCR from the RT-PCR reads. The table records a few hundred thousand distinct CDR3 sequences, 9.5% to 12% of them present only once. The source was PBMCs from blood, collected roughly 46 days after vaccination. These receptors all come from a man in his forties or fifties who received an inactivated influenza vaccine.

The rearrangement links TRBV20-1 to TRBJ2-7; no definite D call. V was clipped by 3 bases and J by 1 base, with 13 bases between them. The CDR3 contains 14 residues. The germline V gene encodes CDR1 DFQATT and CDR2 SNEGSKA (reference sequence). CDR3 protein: CSASRWIDSYEQYF. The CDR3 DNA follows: TGCAGTGCTAGCCGGTGGATAGATTCCTACGAGCAGTACTTC.

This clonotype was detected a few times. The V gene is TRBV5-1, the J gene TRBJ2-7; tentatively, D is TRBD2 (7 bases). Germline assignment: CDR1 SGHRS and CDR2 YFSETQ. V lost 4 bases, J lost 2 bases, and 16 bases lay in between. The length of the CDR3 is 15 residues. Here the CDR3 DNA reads TGCGCCAGCAGCCCGTCCCCGGGGGGCCCCTACGAGCAGTACTTC. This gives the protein CASSPSPGGPYEQYF.

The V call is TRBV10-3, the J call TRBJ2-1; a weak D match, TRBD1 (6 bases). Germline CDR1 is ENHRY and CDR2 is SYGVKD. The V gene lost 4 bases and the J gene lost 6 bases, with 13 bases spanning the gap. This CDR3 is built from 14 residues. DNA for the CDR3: TGTGCCATCAGTGTGATTTGGGGGCCCAATGAGCAGTTCTTC. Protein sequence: CAISVIWGPNEQFF.

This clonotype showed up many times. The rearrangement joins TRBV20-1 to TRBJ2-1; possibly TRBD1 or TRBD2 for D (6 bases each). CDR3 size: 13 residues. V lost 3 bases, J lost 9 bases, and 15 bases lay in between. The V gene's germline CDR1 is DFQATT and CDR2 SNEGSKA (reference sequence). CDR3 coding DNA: TGCAGTGCTAGCGGGGGCGCGGGGATTGAGCAGTTCTTC. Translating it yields CSASGGAGIEQFF.

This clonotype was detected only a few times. The CDR3 here is CASLSSVSHIQYF. CDR3 bases: TGTGCCAGCCTCTCCTCGGTCAGTCACATTCAGTACTTC. The chain joins TRBV12-3 or TRBV12-4 to TRBJ2-4; D is undetermined. This CDR3 region has 13 residues. Trimming removed 8 bases at V and 8 bases at J, with 16 bases between.

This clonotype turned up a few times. CDR3 sequence: CASSLIIGSSYEQYF. The DNA for the CDR3 is TGCGCCAGCAGCTTGATTATAGGGTCCTCCTACGAGCAGTACTTC. The V gene is TRBV5-1, the J gene TRBJ2-7; D not resolved. Trimming left V 1 base short and J 0 bases short, with 11 bases between. CDR1 SGHRS and CDR2 YFSETQ come from the germline V gene. The CDR3 runs 15 residues. The complete variable domain, with remaining parts taken from reference TRBV5-1 and TRBJ2-7, reads KAGVTQTPRYLIKTRGQQVTLSCSPISGHRSVSWYQQTPGQGLQFLFEYFSETQRNKGNFPGRFSGRQFSNSRSEMNVSTLELGDSALYLCASSLIIGSSYEQYFGPGTRLTVT.

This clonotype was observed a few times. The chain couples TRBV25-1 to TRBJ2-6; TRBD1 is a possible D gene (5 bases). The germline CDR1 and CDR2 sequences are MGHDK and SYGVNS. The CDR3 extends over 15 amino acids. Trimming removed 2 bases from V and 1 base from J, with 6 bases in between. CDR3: CASSEAGSGANVLTF. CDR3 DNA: TGTGCCAGCAGTGAAGCAGGGTCTGGGGCCAACGTCCTGACTTTC.

CDR3 nucleotides: TGCGCCAGCAGCCAAGTACCGGGACTAGCTAACGAGCAGTACTTC. This translates into CASSQVPGLANEQYF. This sequence joins TRBV4-3 and TRBJ2-7, with 9 nucleotides matching TRBD2. The trim removed 1 base at V and 5 bases at J, leaving 6 bases unmatched. Germline V gene data show CDR1 as LGHNA and CDR2 as YSLEER. The CDR3 length is 15 residues.

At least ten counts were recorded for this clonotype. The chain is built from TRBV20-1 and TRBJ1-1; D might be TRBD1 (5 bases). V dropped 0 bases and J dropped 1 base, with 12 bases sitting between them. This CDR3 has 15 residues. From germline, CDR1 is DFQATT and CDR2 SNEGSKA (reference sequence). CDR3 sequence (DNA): TGCAGTGCTAGAGATGGGCGGGGGGGGAACACTGAAGCTTTCTTT. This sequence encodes CSARDGRGGNTEAFF.

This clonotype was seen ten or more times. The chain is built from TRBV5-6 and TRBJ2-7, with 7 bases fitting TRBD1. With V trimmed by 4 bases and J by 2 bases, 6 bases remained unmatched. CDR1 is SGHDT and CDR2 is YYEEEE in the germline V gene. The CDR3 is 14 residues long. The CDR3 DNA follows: TGTGCCAGCAGCCTCAGGGGGTCCCCCTACGAGCAGTACTTC. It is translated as CASSLRGSPYEQYF.

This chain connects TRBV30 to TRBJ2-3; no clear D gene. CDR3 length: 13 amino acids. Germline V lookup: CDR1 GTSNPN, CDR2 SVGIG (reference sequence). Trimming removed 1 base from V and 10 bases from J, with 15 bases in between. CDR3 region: CAWSASGPYAQYF. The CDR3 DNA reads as TGTGCCTGGAGTGCCTCCGGGCCATACGCGCAGTATTTT.

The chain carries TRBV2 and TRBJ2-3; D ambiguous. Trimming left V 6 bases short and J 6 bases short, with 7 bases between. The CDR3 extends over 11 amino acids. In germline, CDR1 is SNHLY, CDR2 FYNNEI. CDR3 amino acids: CASRGVDTQYF. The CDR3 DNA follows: TGTGCCAGCAGGGGCGTGGATACGCAGTATTTT.

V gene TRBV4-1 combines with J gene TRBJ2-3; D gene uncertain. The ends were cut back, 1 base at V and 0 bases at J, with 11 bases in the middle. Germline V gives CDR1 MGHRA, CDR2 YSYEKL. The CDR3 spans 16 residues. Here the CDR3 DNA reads TGCGCCAGCAGCCAAGGTATTTTTCCCAGCACAGATACGCAGTATTTT. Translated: CASSQGIFPSTDTQYF.

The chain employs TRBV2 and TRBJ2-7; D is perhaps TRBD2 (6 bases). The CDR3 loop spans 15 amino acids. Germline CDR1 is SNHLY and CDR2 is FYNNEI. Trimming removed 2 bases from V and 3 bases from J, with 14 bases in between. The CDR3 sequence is CASSESWQGLYEQYF. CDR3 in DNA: TGTGCCAGCAGTGAATCTTGGCAGGGACTCTACGAGCAGTACTTC.

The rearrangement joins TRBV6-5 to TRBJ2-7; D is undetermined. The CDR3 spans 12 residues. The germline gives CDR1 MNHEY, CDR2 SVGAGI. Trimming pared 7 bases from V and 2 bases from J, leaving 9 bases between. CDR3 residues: CASTGSPYEQYF. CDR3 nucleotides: TGTGCCAGCACAGGCTCCCCCTACGAGCAGTACTTC.

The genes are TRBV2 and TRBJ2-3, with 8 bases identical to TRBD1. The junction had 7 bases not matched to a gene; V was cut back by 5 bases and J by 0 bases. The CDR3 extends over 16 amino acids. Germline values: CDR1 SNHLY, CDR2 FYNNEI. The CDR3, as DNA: TGTGCCAGCAGTCGCGGACAGGGTCCTAGCACAGATACGCAGTATTTT. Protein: CASSRGQGPSTDTQYF.

This chain's CDR3 is CASSRTSGITNEQFF. In DNA form, the CDR3 reads TGTGCCAGCAGTCGGACTAGCGGGATAACCAATGAGCAGTTCTTC. This rearrangement joins TRBV11-2 to TRBJ2-1, with 12 positions matching TRBD2. The CDR3 contains 15 residues. The ends lost 6 bases at V and 6 bases at J; junction bases unmatched: 6. CDR1 SGHAT and CDR2 FQNNGV come from the germline V gene.

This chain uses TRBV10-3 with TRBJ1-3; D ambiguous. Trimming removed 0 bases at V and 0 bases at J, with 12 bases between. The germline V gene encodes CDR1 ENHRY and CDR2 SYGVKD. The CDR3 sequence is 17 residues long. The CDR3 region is CAISESLIGDSGNTIYF. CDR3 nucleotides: TGTGCCATCAGTGAGTCGCTTATCGGGGACTCTGGAAACACCATATATTTT.

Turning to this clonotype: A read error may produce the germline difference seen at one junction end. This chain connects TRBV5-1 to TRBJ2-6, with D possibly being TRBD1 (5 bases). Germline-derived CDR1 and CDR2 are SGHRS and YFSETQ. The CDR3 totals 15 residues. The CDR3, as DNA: TGCGCCAGCAGCCCGCCTCGTTCTGGGGCCAGCGTCCTGACTTTC. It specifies CASSPPRSGASVLTF.

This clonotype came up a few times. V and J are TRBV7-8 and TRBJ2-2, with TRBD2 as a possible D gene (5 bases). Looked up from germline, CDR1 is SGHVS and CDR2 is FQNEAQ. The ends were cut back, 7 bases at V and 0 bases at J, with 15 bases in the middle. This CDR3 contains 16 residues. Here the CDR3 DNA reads TGTGCCAGCACCCTTAGCGACCGACCGAACACCGGGGAGCTGTTTTTT. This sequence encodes CASTLSDRPNTGELFF.

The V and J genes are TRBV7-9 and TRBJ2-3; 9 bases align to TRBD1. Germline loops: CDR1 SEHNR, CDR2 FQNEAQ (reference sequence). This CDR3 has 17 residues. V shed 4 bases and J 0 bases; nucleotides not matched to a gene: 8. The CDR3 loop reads CASSSGQGTTSTDTQYF. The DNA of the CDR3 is TGTGCCAGCAGCTCGGGACAGGGAACTACTAGCACAGATACGCAGTATTTT.

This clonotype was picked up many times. For the CDR3, the DNA is TGTGCCAGCAGTCCCCCAGGGAGTGTTGCTTTCTTT. Translation: CASSPPGSVAFF. V usage is TRBV12-3 or TRBV12-4 and J usage is TRBJ1-1, with a weak D call TRBD1 (5 bases). The CDR3 has 12 residues. V shed 5 bases and J shed 11 bases, with 15 bases lying between them.

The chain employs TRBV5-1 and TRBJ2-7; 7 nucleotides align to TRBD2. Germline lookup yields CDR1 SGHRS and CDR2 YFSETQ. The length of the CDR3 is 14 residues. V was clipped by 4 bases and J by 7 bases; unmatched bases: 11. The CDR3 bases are TGCGCCAGCAGCCTGGCCGCGGGGGTCTTTGAGCAGTACTTC. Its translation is CASSLAAGVFEQYF.

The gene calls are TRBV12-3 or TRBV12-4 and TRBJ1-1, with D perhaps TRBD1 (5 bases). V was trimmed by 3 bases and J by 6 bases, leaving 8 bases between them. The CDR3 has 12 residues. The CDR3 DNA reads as TGTGCCAGCAGTTTCTCGGGACCTGAAGCTTTCTTT. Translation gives CASSFSGPEAFF.

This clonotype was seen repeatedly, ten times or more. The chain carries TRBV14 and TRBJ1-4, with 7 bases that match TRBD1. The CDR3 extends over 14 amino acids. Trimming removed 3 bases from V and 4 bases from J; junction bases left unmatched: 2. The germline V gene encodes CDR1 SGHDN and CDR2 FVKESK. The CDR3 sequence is CASSHRQGNEKLFF. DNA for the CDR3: TGTGCCAGCAGCCACCGACAGGGTAATGAAAAACTGTTTTTT. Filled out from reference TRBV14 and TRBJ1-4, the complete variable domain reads EAGVTQFPSHSVIEKGQTVTLRCDPISGHDNLYWYRRVMGKEIKFLLHFVKESKQDESGMPNNRFLAERTGGTYSTLKVQPAELEDSGVYFCASSHRQGNEKLFFGSGTQLSVL.

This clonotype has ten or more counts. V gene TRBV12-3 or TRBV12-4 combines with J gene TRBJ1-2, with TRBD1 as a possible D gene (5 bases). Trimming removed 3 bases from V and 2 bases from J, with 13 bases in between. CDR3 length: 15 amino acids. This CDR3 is CASSFGGAENYGYTF. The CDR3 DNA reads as TGTGCCAGCAGTTTCGGTGGGGCAGAGAACTATGGCTACACCTTC.